This T cell receptor beta chain came from a study of shared clonotypes between healthy human individuals. On the study more broadly: Per donor, three plates held CD4 naive cells, three held CD4 memory, two held CD8 naive and one held CD8 memory.

General study points: Generation probabilities of non-shared clonotypes were lower (relative to those shared by all four donors).

V shed 0 bases and J shed 5 bases, with 9 bases lying between them. CDR1 is SGDLS, CDR2 YYNGEE, per germline. CDR3 length equals 14 residues. Turning to this clone: Its antigen is unknown.

CD45RO-negative, CCR7-selected cells formed the naive CD8 fraction, which excluded terminally differentiated effector memory CD45RA+ cells. An approximately 200 ng quantity of DNA, tens of thousands of T cell genomes, went into the sorted-subset replicate PCRs. Per the authors' pipeline: ImmunoSEQ gave junction-only sequences without quality scores, so filtering differed. Some clones are missing from TCRdb's copy, which holds only in-frame ones; the method was immunoSEQ multiplex PCR. Clonal size and the V and J genes are those of that table, whereas D and trimming came from the DNA. Altogether millions of clones are present, approximately 94% being singletons, with the ten largest covering about 1.1%.

The chain combines TRBV9 with TRBJ2-1, with D possibly matching TRBD1 (6 bases). This TCR derives from a man aged 18 to 29 in good health. The sequenced sample was naive CD8+ T cells sorted from blood. The CDR3, as DNA: TGTGCCAGCAGCGTAGTAACAGGGAACAATGAGCAGTTCTTC. Protein product: CASSVVTGNNEQFF.